This T cell receptor beta chain is drawn from a study of blood T cell repertoires in COVID-19. The wider study: Some COVID-19 samples were acute and others convalescent; all came from the United States, Italy and Spain. In each case, the material was cDNA or gDNA derived from T cells, B-cell-depleted T cells, or PBMCs.

In the source study's methods: Reference gene primer amplification yielded estimated nucleated cell counts. Assay used: immunoSEQ multiplex PCR; TCRdb lists only in-frame clones, some missing. V and J calls and clone size follow that table, whereas D and trimming were derived from the DNA. The sample comprises 30,000 to 40,000 clones, more than 85% of which are singletons, and approximately 0.9% rests with the top ten. This CDR3 has 15 residues. This rearrangement joins TRBV21-1 to TRBJ1-5. TRBV21-1 is classified as a pseudogene. Material for sequencing was peripheral blood. This receptor was obtained from a male donor with active COVID-19. The DNA for the CDR3 is TGTGCCAGCCTAGAGTACGGAGATAGCAATCAGCCCCAGCATTTT. Its protein product is CASLEYGDSNQPQHF.